Sequencing of this TCR beta chain was carried out in a study of T-cell memory formation after mild COVID-19. One entry per CDR3 protein results from TCRdb running MiXCR on the 5' RACE reads. This sample carries hundreds of thousands of distinct CDR3 sequences, roughly 19% of them seen once, and the ten largest clones take roughly 21%. The germline V and J ends were trimmed by 3 bases and 7 bases, with 22 bases remaining between them. Looked up from germline, CDR1 is LNHDA and CDR2 is SQIVND (reference sequence). CDR3 length: 16 residues. The clonotype originates from a man aged 18 to 29 who had mild COVID-19 (a few samples of this study predate the infection). Cell type and time point are not known. The chain has TRBV19 and TRBJ2-7, with D possibly TRBD1 on 6 matching bases. Sequenced: PBMCs or a T cell subset sorted from them (not recorded which). The CDR3 sequence: CASSIKRVLGQREQYF. The CDR3 DNA reads as TGTGCCAGTAGTATCAAAAGGGTTCTTGGACAGAGGGAGCAGTACTTC.